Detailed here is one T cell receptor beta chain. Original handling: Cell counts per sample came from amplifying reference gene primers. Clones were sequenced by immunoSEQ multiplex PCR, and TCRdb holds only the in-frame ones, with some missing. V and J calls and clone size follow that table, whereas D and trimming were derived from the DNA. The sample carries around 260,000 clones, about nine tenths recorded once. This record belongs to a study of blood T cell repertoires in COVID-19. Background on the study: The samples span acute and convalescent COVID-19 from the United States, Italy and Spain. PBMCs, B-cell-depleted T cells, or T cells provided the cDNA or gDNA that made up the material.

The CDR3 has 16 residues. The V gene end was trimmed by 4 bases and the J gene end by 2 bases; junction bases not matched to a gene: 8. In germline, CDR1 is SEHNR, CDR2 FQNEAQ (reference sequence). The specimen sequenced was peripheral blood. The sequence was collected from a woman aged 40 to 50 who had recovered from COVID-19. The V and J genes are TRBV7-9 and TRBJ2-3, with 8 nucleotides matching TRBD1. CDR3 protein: CASSSTGAKSTDTQYF. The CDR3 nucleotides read TGTGCCAGCAGCTCGACAGGGGCGAAATCCACAGATACGCAGTATTTT.